This TCR beta chain came from a study of T-cell reconstitution after alpha-beta-depleted transplantation in children. Unique molecular identifiers were built into the TCRbeta library. TCRdb itself ran the PCR reads through MiXCR, one entry per CDR3 protein. In the table there are around 200,000 distinct CDR3 sequences, about 6.8% of which are singletons. CDR3 length: 15 amino acids. CDR1 and CDR2 (germline): LGHNA, YNFKEQ. V was trimmed by 1 base and J by 2 bases, leaving 9 bases between them. Many counts were recorded for this clonotype. The genes are TRBV4-2 and TRBJ1-3, with D possibly matching TRBD1 (5 bases). The sequences come from PBMCs from the stem cell graft donor, collected from the stem cell graft. This sequence was found in a human donor who donated a stem cell graft to a child with Wiskott-Aldrich syndrome. The CDR3 loop reads CASSQAGTTGNTIYF. In nucleotides, the CDR3 is TGTGCCAGCAGCCAAGCCGGGACGACTGGAAACACCATATATTTT.